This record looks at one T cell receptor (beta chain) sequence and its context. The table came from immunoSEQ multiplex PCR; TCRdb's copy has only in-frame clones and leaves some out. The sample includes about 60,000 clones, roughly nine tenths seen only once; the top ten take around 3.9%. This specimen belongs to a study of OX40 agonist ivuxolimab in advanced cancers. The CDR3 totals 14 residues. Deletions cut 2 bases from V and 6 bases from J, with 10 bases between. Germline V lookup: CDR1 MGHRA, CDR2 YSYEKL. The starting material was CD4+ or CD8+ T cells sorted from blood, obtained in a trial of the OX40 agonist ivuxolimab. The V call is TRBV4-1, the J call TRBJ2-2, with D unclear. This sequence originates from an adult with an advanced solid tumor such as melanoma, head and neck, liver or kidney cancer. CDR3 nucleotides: TGCGCCAGCAGCCAACCTCGACACCCCGGGGAGCTGTTTTTT. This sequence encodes CASSQPRHPGELFF.